Shown below are 27 T cell receptor beta chains from a single sample sequenced in a study of CD8 T cells in Susac syndrome. An amount of RNA that ranged from roughly 0.5 to 1 ug was reverse transcribed with random hexamers. One entry per CDR3 protein, called by TCRdb with MiXCR from the immunoSEQ multiplex PCR reads. The sample shows about 130,000 distinct CDR3 sequences, 85% to 95% of them seen only once. Material: CD8+ T cells from PBMCs. The receptors derive from a human donor with Susac syndrome.

J is TRBJ2-2 and V is TRBV11-2; tentatively, D is TRBD1 or TRBD2 (5 bases each). CDR1 and CDR2 (germline): SGHAT, FQNNGV. The ends were cut back, 6 bases at V and 5 bases at J, with 19 bases in the middle. The CDR3 is 16 amino acids. The CDR3: CASRLSQGRVTGELFF. CDR3 nucleotides: TGTGCCAGCAGACTATCCCAGGGACGGGTTACCGGGGAGCTGTTTTTT. The full variable domain, with the rest looked up from reference TRBV11-2 and TRBJ2-2, is EAGVAQSPRYKIIEKRQSVAFWCNPISGHATLYWYQQILGQGPKLLIQFQNNGVVDDSQLPKDRFSAERLKGVDSTLKIQPAKLEDSAVYLCASRLSQGRVTGELFFGEGSRLTVL.

The J gene is TRBJ2-7, the V gene TRBV15; D gene ambiguous. This CDR3 comprises 13 residues. The V and J ends lost 3 bases and 2 bases respectively, with 8 bases between them. In germline, CDR1 is LNHNV, CDR2 YYDKDF (reference sequence). The CDR3 loop reads CATSSPATYEQYF. CDR3 DNA sequence: TGTGCCACCAGCAGTCCTGCAACCTACGAGCAGTACTTC.

The chain is built from TRBV5-4 and TRBJ2-2; TRBD1 might be the D (5 bases). Trimming removed 6 bases at V and 4 bases at J, with 22 bases between. Germline V gene lookup returns CDR1 SGHNT and CDR2 YYREEE (reference sequence). The CDR3 is made up of 17 amino acids. The CDR3: CASTSETEYLVTGELFF. The CDR3 nucleotides read TGTGCCAGCACCTCCGAGACAGAGTACCTCGTCACCGGGGAGCTGTTTTTT.

The chain has TRBV10-3 and TRBJ1-2, with D possibly being TRBD1 (6 bases). The V end was cut by 11 bases, the J end by 2 bases, with 12 bases between. Germline values: CDR1 ENHRY, CDR2 SYGVKD. The CDR3 loop spans 12 amino acids. The CDR3 region has the DNA TGTGCCGGGAGGGGGGACAACTATGGCTACACCTTC. It encodes CAGRGDNYGYTF.

There are a few counts of this clonotype. This chain connects TRBV29-1 to TRBJ2-3, with TRBD1 matching over 7 bases. The CDR3 consists of 14 residues. CDR1 is SQVTM, CDR2 ANQGSEA, per germline. Losses at the gene ends were 6 bases for V and 3 bases for J; bases not matched to a gene: 9. CDR3 coding DNA: TGCAGCGTAGGTGGGACAGTGGAGACAGATACGCAGTATTTT. It translates to CSVGGTVETDTQYF.

V and J are TRBV28 and TRBJ1-1, with D unclear. Germline values: CDR1 MDHEN, CDR2 SYDVKM. Deletions cut 3 bases from V and 0 bases from J, with 11 bases between. CDR3 length equals 15 residues. The chain's CDR3 is CASSFEGDMNTEAFF. The CDR3 nucleotides read TGTGCCAGCAGTTTCGAGGGTGACATGAACACTGAAGCTTTCTTT. Combining the CDR3 with reference TRBV28 and TRBJ1-1 gives the whole variable domain DVKVTQSSRYLVKRTGEKVFLECVQDMDHENMFWYRQDPGLGLRLIYFSYDVKMKEKGDIPEGYSVSREKKERFSLILESASTNQTSMYLCASSFEGDMNTEAFFGQGTRLTVV.

The rearrangement joins TRBV12-3 or TRBV12-4 to TRBJ2-6; D could derive from TRBD1 or TRBD2 (6 bases each). The CDR3 length is 19 residues. With 6 bases removed from V and 0 bases from J, the gap between germline ends came to 21 bases. The CDR3 here is CASSTTTGLISSGANVLTF. The CDR3 DNA reads as TGTGCCAGCAGCACGACGACAGGACTAATTAGCTCTGGGGCCAACGTCCTGACTTTC.

The rearrangement joins TRBV9 to TRBJ2-2, with D unresolved. Germline CDR1 is SGDLS and CDR2 is YYNGEE. Trimming took off 3 bases at V and 2 bases at J, with 11 bases between the two ends. CDR3 length: 15 amino acids. As DNA, the CDR3 is TGTGCCAGCAGCGCCGTTGAGGCCAACACCGGGGAGCTGTTTTTT. Protein: CASSAVEANTGELFF.

This clonotype was seen only once. The chain couples TRBV20-1 to TRBJ1-1, with 12 bases that match TRBD1. CDR1 is DFQATT and CDR2 is SNEGSKA in the germline V gene (reference sequence). V shed 1 base and J 4 bases; nucleotides not matched to a gene: 4. CDR3 length: 15 amino acids. The CDR3 sequence: CSARGDRGLITEAFF. The CDR3 DNA follows: TGCAGTGCTAGAGGGGACAGGGGGCTTATCACTGAAGCTTTCTTT.

The J gene is TRBJ2-2, the V gene TRBV29-1; 7 nucleotides line up with TRBD2. V gave up 3 bases and J gave up 2 bases; unmatched junction bases: 3. Germline V gives CDR1 SQVTM, CDR2 ANQGSEA. The CDR3 has 14 amino acids. CDR3 protein: CSVEGGINTGELFF. CDR3 nucleotide sequence: TGCAGCGTTGAGGGGGGGATTAACACCGGGGAGCTGTTTTTT.

The CDR3 spells CSVYGLPRSDTQYF. The CDR3 coding sequence is TGCAGCGTTTACGGACTTCCCCGGTCAGATACGCAGTATTTT. The rearrangement uses TRBV29-1 and TRBJ2-3; possibly TRBD2 for D (5 bases). Trimming stripped 5 bases from V and 4 bases from J, with 16 bases between. Germline V lookup: CDR1 SQVTM, CDR2 ANQGSEA. The CDR3 has 14 residues.

V gene TRBV2 combines with J gene TRBJ2-1; 13 nucleotides align to TRBD2. Germline lookup yields CDR1 SNHLY and CDR2 FYNNEI. The V segment lost 4 bases and the J segment 7 bases; nucleotides outside the gene matches: 7. The CDR3 is made up of 16 amino acids. For the CDR3, the DNA is TGTGCCAGCAGTGGTCGGACTAGCGGGAGACCTAATGAGCAGTTCTTC. This codes for CASSGRTSGRPNEQFF.

V usage is TRBV6-1 and J usage is TRBJ2-5; either TRBD1 or TRBD2 may supply D (5 bases each). V lost 5 bases and J lost 3, with 22 bases in between. Germline V gives CDR1 MNHNS, CDR2 SASEGT. The CDR3 extends over 17 amino acids. CDR3 DNA sequence: TGTGCCAGCAGTCCGACAGACTCCCGGGGAATCGAAGAGACCCAGTACTTC. Amino acid sequence: CASSPTDSRGIEETQYF.

The chain recombines TRBV27 with TRBJ1-1, with D unclear. CDR3 length: 14 amino acids. Trimming took 2 bases from V and 4 from J, leaving 11 bases between them. Germline assignment: CDR1 MNHEY and CDR2 SMNVEV (reference sequence). In nucleotides, the CDR3 is TGTGCCAGCAGTTTAGACGAACGGGGCACTGAAGCTTTCTTT. Residues: CASSLDERGTEAFF.

This chain uses TRBV5-4 with TRBJ2-5, with 12 positions matching TRBD2. The CDR3 has 15 amino acids. V trimming: 4 bases; J trimming: 4 bases; junction bases outside the gene matches: 5. CDR1 and CDR2 from the germline V gene are SGHNT and YYREEE (reference sequence). The CDR3 DNA is TGTGCCAGCAGCATCGGACTAGCGGGATCAGAGACCCAGTACTTC. Protein sequence: CASSIGLAGSETQYF.

The CDR3 bases are TGTGCCAGCAGTTATAACACCGGGGAGCTGTTTTTT. Protein sequence: CASSYNTGELFF. The rearrangement links TRBV27 to TRBJ2-2; D is unclear. Per germline, CDR1 MNHEY and CDR2 SMNVEV (reference sequence). The CDR3 spans 12 residues. Trimming pared 4 bases from V and 2 bases from J, leaving 2 bases between.

V and J are TRBV9 and TRBJ2-2, with D unclear. The germline gives CDR1 SGDLS, CDR2 YYNGEE. The CDR3 contains 13 residues. V lost 3 bases to trimming and J lost 6 bases, with 9 bases between them. The CDR3 DNA reads as TGTGCCAGCAGCGCCCTTTTGTCCGGGGAGCTGTTTTTT. It encodes CASSALLSGELFF.

V usage is TRBV5-1 and J usage is TRBJ1-2; 7 bases are shared with TRBD1. V shed 2 bases, J shed 4 bases, and the junction held 11 bases outside the gene matches. The CDR3 runs 16 residues. The germline CDR1 and CDR2 sequences are SGHRS and YFSETQ. The CDR3 bases are TGCGCCAGCAGCTTCGACCGGGACAGTTTAACCTATGGCTACACCTTC. This sequence encodes CASSFDRDSLTYGYTF.

The J gene is TRBJ2-7, the V gene TRBV5-8, with TRBD2 identical over 16 bases. Per the germline V gene, CDR1 is SGHTS and CDR2 is YDEGEE. The length of the CDR3 is 18 residues. J was trimmed by 4 bases and V by 4 bases; bases with no gene match: 11. The DNA of the CDR3 is TGTGCCAGCAGCATAGGGACTAGCGGGAGGGTCCGACTTTACGAGCAGTACTTC. Translation: CASSIGTSGRVRLYEQYF.

The rearrangement uses TRBV3-1 and TRBJ1-1; D may be TRBD1 (5 bases). The CDR3 covers 15 residues. Trimming took off 4 bases at V and 4 bases at J, with 16 bases between the two ends. Germline V lookup: CDR1 LGHDT, CDR2 YNNKEL (reference sequence). This CDR3 is CASSPSWGGGTEAFF. The DNA for the CDR3 is TGTGCCAGCAGCCCCTCTTGGGGCGGGGGCACTGAAGCTTTCTTT.

The V and J genes are TRBV29-1 and TRBJ2-7; D call uncertain. This CDR3 has 12 residues. V was shortened by 4 bases and J by 4 bases, with 11 bases between the two germline ends. Germline V CDR1 and CDR2: SQVTM, ANQGSEA. The CDR3 protein is CSVVVGFYEQYF. For the CDR3, the DNA is TGCAGCGTTGTGGTTGGATTTTACGAGCAGTACTTC.

This rearrangement joins TRBV10-3 to TRBJ2-1; D remains unclear. Germline V gene sequence: CDR1 ENHRY, CDR2 SYGVKD. V was trimmed by 6 bases and J by 4 bases, leaving 7 bases between them. This CDR3 spans 12 amino acids. CDR3 region: CAISTIYNEQFF. The CDR3 nucleotides are TGTGCCATCAGCACTATTTACAATGAGCAGTTCTTC.

The V gene is TRBV11-3, the J gene TRBJ2-7, with 9 positions matching TRBD2. Germline CDR1 SGHNT, CDR2 YENEEA. This CDR3 spans 14 amino acids. Trimming cost V 3 bases and J 2 bases; bases outside gene matches: 2. The CDR3 protein is CASSLTSGAYEQYF. The CDR3 nucleotides are TGTGCCAGCAGCTTGACTAGCGGAGCCTACGAGCAGTACTTC.

J is TRBJ2-7 and V is TRBV2, with D tentatively TRBD1 (6 bases). This CDR3 region has 12 residues. Trimming shortened V by 10 bases and J by 0 bases, and 10 bases separated the two germline ends. Per the germline V gene, CDR1 is SNHLY and CDR2 is FYNNEI. CDR3 protein: CATGQISYEQYF. CDR3 bases: TGTGCCACCGGACAGATCTCCTACGAGCAGTACTTC.

V usage is TRBV6-2 or TRBV6-3 and J usage is TRBJ2-1, with D hard to call. Germline V CDR1 and CDR2: MNHEY, SVGEGT. The V end was cut by 6 bases, the J end by 12 bases, with 12 bases between. The CDR3 extends over 11 amino acids. The CDR3 sequence: CASRIGTAQFF. The CDR3 DNA sequence: TGTGCCAGCAGAATTGGAACAGCGCAGTTCTTC.

The chain is built from TRBV10-3 and TRBJ2-5; 8 positions match TRBD1. Germline V gives CDR1 ENHRY, CDR2 SYGVKD. The CDR3 consists of 14 residues. With V trimmed by 6 bases and J by 4 bases, 7 bases remained unmatched. The CDR3 DNA follows: TGTGCCATCAGAGGCAGGGGGCGTCGAGAGACCCAGTACTTC. Translated: CAIRGRGRRETQYF.

V gene TRBV9 combines with J gene TRBJ1-5; 7 positions agree with TRBD1. This CDR3 spans 15 amino acids. The germline CDR1 and CDR2 sequences are SGDLS and YYNGEE. The V gene end was trimmed by 2 bases and the J gene end by 5 bases; junction bases not matched to a gene: 7. The CDR3 DNA sequence: TGTGCCAGCAGCGTCGACAGGGAGGTCGATCAGCCCCAGCATTTT. This sequence encodes CASSVDREVDQPQHF.